What follows are 28 T cell receptor beta chains derived from one specimen sequenced in a study of CD8+ T cells in alopecia areata. The treatment was: oral pan-JAK inhibitor, 5-10 mg twice daily. Investigators isolated RNA and reverse transcribed it into cDNA to act as the sequencing template. This table comes from immunoSEQ multiplex PCR, and its TCRdb copy is limited to in-frame clones, with some not included. The sample carries tens of thousands of clones, around 29% recorded once. Specimen: CD8+ T cells sorted from blood, collected at week 4, from a patient treated with tofacitinib. These receptors were collected from a human donor with alopecia areata.

This clone came up a few times. V and J are TRBV29-1 and TRBJ1-2; D gene ambiguous. Germline values: CDR1 SQVTM, CDR2 ANQGSEA. V was pared by 6 bases and J by 5 bases, with 10 bases between. This CDR3 has 11 residues. CDR3 region: CSVLFGYGYTF. DNA of the CDR3: TGCAGCGTACTCTTTGGTTATGGCTACACCTTC.

This chain links TRBV29-1 with TRBJ2-2, with D unclear. CDR1 SQVTM and CDR2 ANQGSEA come from the germline V gene. Trimming left V 4 bases short and J 1 base short, with 10 bases between. The CDR3 loop spans 14 amino acids. In DNA form, the CDR3 reads TGCAGCGTTGCCGAAAACAGGAACACCGGGGAGCTGTTTTTT. Residues: CSVAENRNTGELFF.

This clone was detected a few times. V is TRBV7-3 and J is TRBJ1-1; D is unresolved. This CDR3 has 14 residues. Trimming took off 3 bases at V and 0 bases at J, with 8 bases between the two ends. Germline loops: CDR1 SGHTA, CDR2 FQGTGA. The CDR3 loop is CASSLTGLNTEAFF. DNA for the CDR3: TGTGCCAGCAGCTTGACCGGATTGAACACTGAAGCTTTCTTT.

The chain carries TRBV6-5 and TRBJ1-2; TRBD1 is a possible D gene (6 bases). Germline loops: CDR1 MNHEY, CDR2 SVGAGI. The CDR3 loop spans 15 amino acids. V was pared by 2 bases and J by 5 bases, with 15 bases between. The CDR3 protein is CASSYEKGTFYGYTF. Written as DNA, the CDR3 is TGTGCCAGCAGTTACGAGAAGGGGACATTTTATGGCTACACCTTC.

This clone appeared a few times. This rearrangement joins TRBV29-1 to TRBJ2-7, with 8 bases lining up with TRBD1. Germline V gene lookup returns CDR1 SQVTM and CDR2 ANQGSEA. The CDR3 runs 14 residues. The ends lost 6 bases at V and 3 bases at J; junction bases unmatched: 10. CDR3 sequence (DNA): TGCAGCGTCTCACAGGGGGTGGGGTACTACGAGCAGTACTTC. Its translation: CSVSQGVGYYEQYF.

This clone has only a few counts. This sequence joins TRBV29-1 and TRBJ2-7; 8 bases align to TRBD2. V was clipped by 6 bases and J by 2 bases; unmatched bases: 15. The germline V gene has CDR1 SQVTM and CDR2 ANQGSEA. CDR3 length: 16 residues. CDR3 sequence reads: CSVAEFSGRGTYEQYF. CDR3 bases: TGCAGCGTCGCAGAGTTCAGCGGGAGAGGTACCTACGAGCAGTACTTC.

CDR3: CASLGMSSGSRNEQFF. CDR3 coding DNA: TGTGCCAGCTTGGGGATGAGTAGCGGGAGCCGGAATGAGCAGTTCTTC. This chain joins TRBV2 and TRBJ2-1; 9 positions match TRBD2. CDR3 length: 16 amino acids. Germline CDR1 and CDR2: SNHLY and FYNNEI. Trimming at V came to 8 bases and at J to 7 bases, leaving 15 bases not matched to a gene.

This rearrangement joins TRBV9 to TRBJ2-7; tentatively, D is TRBD1 or TRBD2 (5 bases each). The CDR3 contains 15 residues. Germline V lookup: CDR1 SGDLS, CDR2 YYNGEE. V lost 2 bases to trimming and J lost 2 bases, with 14 bases between them. The CDR3 spells CASSVLVGTPYEQYF. CDR3 nucleotide sequence: TGTGCCAGCAGCGTCCTGGTGGGGACCCCCTACGAGCAGTACTTC.

V is TRBV11-2 and J is TRBJ2-1; D is ambiguous. V lost 5 bases and J 7 bases, leaving 21 bases between the germline ends. There are 16 residues in the CDR3. Germline V gene data show CDR1 as SGHAT and CDR2 as FQNNGV. In DNA form, the CDR3 reads TGTGCCAGCAGCCCCCAGGACCGCGAGCTGGGGAATGAGCAGTTCTTC. Translated: CASSPQDRELGNEQFF. The variable domain in full, with the rest retrieved from reference TRBV11-2 and TRBJ2-1, is EAGVAQSPRYKIIEKRQSVAFWCNPISGHATLYWYQQILGQGPKLLIQFQNNGVVDDSQLPKDRFSAERLKGVDSTLKIQPAKLEDSAVYLCASSPQDRELGNEQFFGPGTRLTVL.

The gene calls are TRBV5-6 and TRBJ2-7; D ambiguous. This CDR3 has 12 amino acids. The germline CDR1 and CDR2 sequences are SGHDT and YYEEEE. V shed 0 bases and J shed 5 bases, with 6 bases lying between them. CDR3 amino acids: CASSLGPDEQYF. The DNA of the CDR3 is TGTGCCAGCAGCTTGGGGCCTGACGAGCAGTACTTC.

The chain recombines TRBV7-2 with TRBJ1-2; tentatively, D is TRBD1 (6 bases). Trimming stripped 1 base from V and 1 base from J, with 16 bases between. This CDR3 has 17 amino acids. From germline, CDR1 is SGHTA and CDR2 FQGNSA. CDR3 sequence reads: CASSLVRDTRFNYGYTF. The CDR3 nucleotides read TGTGCCAGCAGCTTAGTAAGGGACACTCGATTTAACTATGGCTACACCTTC. The full variable domain, completed using reference TRBV7-2 and TRBJ1-2, is GAGVSQSPSNKVTEKGKDVELRCDPISGHTALYWYRQSLGQGLEFLIYFQGNSAPDKSGLPSDRFSAERTGGSVSTLTIQRTQQEDSAVYLCASSLVRDTRFNYGYTFGSGTRLTVV.

The CDR3 loop reads CSVEEDYGTGGEQYF. Here the CDR3 DNA reads TGCAGCGTTGAAGAGGATTACGGGACAGGGGGAGAGCAGTACTTC. V usage is TRBV29-1 and J usage is TRBJ2-7; 11 bases fit TRBD1. The CDR3 is 15 amino acids. The J segment lost 7 bases and the V segment lost 0 bases, leaving 8 bases of the junction unmatched. The germline gives CDR1 SQVTM, CDR2 ANQGSEA.

There are a few counts of this clone. The chain employs TRBV16 and TRBJ2-7; possible D gene TRBD2, 5 bases. V was trimmed by 0 bases and J by 0 bases, leaving 18 bases between them. The CDR3 runs 18 residues. The germline CDR1 and CDR2 sequences are KGHSY and FQNENV. The CDR3 here is CASSQSRWELPNSYEQYF. CDR3 coding DNA: TGTGCCAGCAGCCAATCGAGGTGGGAGCTACCGAACTCCTACGAGCAGTACTTC.

V usage is TRBV28 and J usage is TRBJ1-2, with a tentative D call TRBD1 (5 bases). Per the germline V gene, CDR1 is MDHEN and CDR2 is SYDVKM. The CDR3 consists of 16 residues. Trimming shortened V by 5 bases and J by 3 bases, and 19 bases separated the two germline ends. For the CDR3, the DNA is TGTGCCAGCAGTCAAACGTACAGGATAACAGACTATGGCTACACCTTC. Amino acid sequence: CASSQTYRITDYGYTF.

This clone has a single count. The chain carries TRBV5-1 and TRBJ2-7; TRBD2 is a possible D gene (7 bases). The V gene lost 0 bases and the J gene lost 6 bases, with 13 bases spanning the gap. CDR1 SGHRS and CDR2 YFSETQ come from the germline V gene. The CDR3 has 14 residues. DNA for the CDR3: TGCGCCAGCAGCTTGGAGGGGGAGGGCCGCGAGCAGTACTTC. It codes for CASSLEGEGREQYF. Variable domain in full (rest from reference TRBV5-1 and TRBJ2-7): KAGVTQTPRYLIKTRGQQVTLSCSPISGHRSVSWYQQTPGQGLQFLFEYFSETQRNKGNFPGRFSGRQFSNSRSEMNVSTLELGDSALYLCASSLEGEGREQYFGPGTRLTVT.

This chain joins TRBV29-1 and TRBJ2-6; the D gene is possibly TRBD2 (6 bases). The CDR3 has 16 amino acids. Trimming took off 5 bases at V and 2 bases at J, with 16 bases between the two ends. CDR1 is SQVTM and CDR2 is ANQGSEA in the germline V gene. Written as DNA, the CDR3 is TGCAGCGTTCTCCTAGAAGCGGGTACTGGGGCCAACGTCCTGACTTTC. This gives the protein CSVLLEAGTGANVLTF.

The V gene is TRBV6-4, the J gene TRBJ2-1; tentative D call: TRBD2 (5 bases). The germline CDR1 and CDR2 sequences are MRHNA and SNTAGT. V was clipped by 3 bases and J by 8 bases, with 17 bases between them. The CDR3 consists of 15 residues. The CDR3 region has the DNA TGTGCCAGCAGTGAGGAGACTACCCACAATGATGAGCAGTTCTTC. As protein: CASSEETTHNDEQFF.

V gene TRBV13 combines with J gene TRBJ2-7; no clear D gene. The germline V and J ends were trimmed by 1 base and 6 bases, with 7 bases remaining between them. From germline, CDR1 is PRHDT and CDR2 FYEKMQ (reference sequence). The CDR3 is 12 residues long. The CDR3 sequence is CASSLEASEQYF. In nucleotides, the CDR3 is TGTGCCAGCAGCTTAGAGGCCTCCGAGCAGTACTTC.

Only a few counts were recorded for this clone. The chain couples TRBV5-1 to TRBJ2-5; D is unclear. This CDR3 is 11 amino acids long. The V and J ends lost 0 bases and 9 bases respectively, with 6 bases between them. Per germline, CDR1 SGHRS and CDR2 YFSETQ. CDR3 DNA: TGCGCCAGCAGCTTGGGACCCTCCCAGTACTTC. Translation: CASSLGPSQYF.

This clone was recorded only once. The J gene is TRBJ1-2, the V gene TRBV4-1; possible D gene TRBD1, 6 bases. The V end was cut by 2 bases, the J end by 7 bases, with 17 bases between. The CDR3 spans 15 residues. Per germline, CDR1 MGHRA and CDR2 YSYEKL. CDR3 loop: CASSQPGHDVPGYTF. DNA of the CDR3: TGCGCCAGCAGCCAACCGGGACATGACGTCCCTGGCTACACCTTC.

This clone was found a few times. A junction boundary mismatches the germline segment, possibly from a read error. The chain links TRBV7-7 to TRBJ1-2; no definite D call. The length of the CDR3 is 16 residues. Per the germline V gene, CDR1 is SSHAT and CDR2 is FNYEAQ (reference sequence). This chain's CDR3 is CASSLAPRCSNYGYTF. DNA of the CDR3: TGTGCTAGCAGCTTAGCTCCCCGATGTTCTAACTATGGCTACACCTTC.

This clone appeared a few times. The chain recombines TRBV7-9 with TRBJ2-7; 8 bases align to TRBD1. Trimming removed 5 bases from V and 2 bases from J; junction bases left unmatched: 5. Germline loops: CDR1 SEHNR, CDR2 FQNEAQ (reference sequence). This CDR3 comprises 14 residues. CDR3 nucleotide sequence: TGTGCCAGCAGCCCGAGGACAGGGCCCTACGAGCAGTACTTC. Protein product: CASSPRTGPYEQYF.

There are a few counts of this clone. The chain has TRBV7-9 and TRBJ2-7; possible D gene TRBD2, 6 bases. The CDR3 contains 13 residues. V dropped 4 bases and J dropped 0 bases, with 7 bases sitting between them. The germline CDR1 and CDR2 sequences are SEHNR and FQNEAQ (reference sequence). CDR3 protein: CASSSGSSYEQYF. CDR3 nucleotides: TGTGCCAGCAGCTCCGGGAGCTCCTACGAGCAGTACTTC.

This clone was seen more than once but under ten times. The chain is built from TRBV5-1 and TRBJ2-2, with 7 bases identical to TRBD2. Unmatched junction bases numbered 9, after V lost 4 bases and J lost 0 bases. The CDR3 spans 17 residues. In germline, CDR1 is SGHRS, CDR2 YFSETQ. Here the CDR3 DNA reads TGCGCCAGCAGCCCCCGGCGGGGGAATGCGAACACCGGGGAGCTGTTTTTT. It is translated as CASSPRRGNANTGELFF.

The count of this clone is one. The chain combines TRBV29-1 with TRBJ2-7, with no clear D. V shed 4 bases and J shed 0 bases, with 10 bases lying between them. Germline V gene sequence: CDR1 SQVTM, CDR2 ANQGSEA. The CDR3 runs 13 residues. This chain's CDR3 is CSVGSRSSYEQYF. CDR3 bases: TGCAGCGTTGGTAGTAGAAGCTCCTACGAGCAGTACTTC.

The rearrangement links TRBV7-9 to TRBJ2-3; D is perhaps TRBD2 (5 bases). With 3 bases removed from V and 1 base from J, the gap between germline ends came to 11 bases. There are 15 residues in the CDR3. Germline values: CDR1 SEHNR, CDR2 FQNEAQ (reference sequence). DNA of the CDR3: TGTGCCAGCAGCTTCGAGCGGAGACGCACAGATACGCAGTATTTT. Protein: CASSFERRRTDTQYF.

The chain recombines TRBV5-1 with TRBJ2-5; TRBD1 agrees at 10 bases. Germline CDR1 is SGHRS and CDR2 is YFSETQ. The CDR3 extends over 17 amino acids. V trimming: 2 bases; J trimming: 2 bases; junction bases outside the gene matches: 9. The CDR3 DNA follows: TGCGCCAGCAGCTTAAATCCGGACAGGGGGGATCAAGAGACCCAGTACTTC. It translates to CASSLNPDRGDQETQYF.

The rearrangement links TRBV29-1 to TRBJ1-5, with 7 bases that match TRBD1. Germline loops: CDR1 SQVTM, CDR2 ANQGSEA. The CDR3 is 15 residues long. V dropped 5 bases and J dropped 6; count of bases not matched to a gene: 13. The CDR3 nucleotides are TGCAGCGTTTCTCCCACAGGGGACCGGAGTCAGCCCCAGCATTTT. It encodes CSVSPTGDRSQPQHF.